Following are 18 T cell receptor beta chains from one sample sequenced in a study of T cells of healthy individuals. Each CDR3 protein is one row after TCRdb ran MiXCR on the 5' RACE reads. The sample carries tens of thousands of distinct CDR3 sequences, 14% to 15% recorded once. These receptors came from a human donor in good health.

This clonotype was seen more than once but under ten times. V usage is TRBV7-2 and J usage is TRBJ2-5; 8 nucleotides line up with TRBD2. The CDR3 sequence is 14 residues long. V gave up 4 bases and J gave up 6 bases; unmatched junction bases: 7. From germline, CDR1 is SGHTA and CDR2 FQGNSA. In nucleotides, the CDR3 is TGTGCCAGCAGCTCCAGCGGGAGCAAGAAGACCCAGTACTTC. Amino acids: CASSSSGSKKTQYF.

The V and J genes are TRBV29-1 and TRBJ1-2, with 8 bases aligning to TRBD1. The germline V gene encodes CDR1 SQVTM and CDR2 ANQGSEA. The V segment lost 7 bases and the J segment 8 bases; nucleotides outside the gene matches: 9. This CDR3 has 12 residues. CDR3 coding DNA: TGCAGCGCCCTGACAGGGGCGCTGGGCTACACCTTC. It is translated as CSALTGALGYTF. The whole variable domain, remainder taken from reference TRBV29-1 and TRBJ1-2, is SAVISQKPSRDICQRGTSLTIQCQVDSQVTMMFWYRQQPGQSLTLIATANQGSEATYESGFVIDKFPISRPNLTFSTLTVSNMSPEDSSIYLCSALTGALGYTFGSGTRLTVV.

V usage is TRBV2 and J usage is TRBJ1-2, with D unresolved. The V and J ends lost 4 bases and 8 bases respectively, with 11 bases between them. CDR3 length: 12 residues. Germline V lookup: CDR1 SNHLY, CDR2 FYNNEI. The CDR3 DNA reads as TGTGCCAGCAGTGTCACAGCCGACGGCTACACCTTC. Residues: CASSVTADGYTF.

The chain combines TRBV20-1 with TRBJ2-3; D is perhaps TRBD2 (6 bases). Germline V gene sequence: CDR1 DFQATT, CDR2 SNEGSKA (reference sequence). V was pared by 3 bases and J by 6 bases, with 19 bases between. The CDR3 sequence is 15 residues long. DNA for the CDR3: TGCAGTGCTAGCGACTCCCGGAGGGACCGGGATACGCAGTATTTT. Its protein is CSASDSRRDRDTQYF.

This clonotype was counted many times. The chain uses TRBV12-3 or TRBV12-4 and TRBJ2-7; no firm D call. There are 13 residues in the CDR3. Trimming removed 2 bases at V and 6 bases at J, with 11 bases between. The CDR3 bases are TGTGCCAGCAGTTTATCTGGTCGAAGCGAGCAGTACTTC. As protein: CASSLSGRSEQYF.

There are many counts of this clonotype. This chain links TRBV27 with TRBJ2-7, with D perhaps TRBD1 or TRBD2 (5 bases each). CDR1 and CDR2 from the germline V gene are MNHEY and SMNVEV (reference sequence). This CDR3 has 16 residues. The V gene lost 6 bases and the J gene lost 5 bases, with 23 bases spanning the gap. CDR3 DNA sequence: TGTGCCAGCAGCCGAGGTCGGGACGGACAAAGCGACGAGCAGTACTTC. It encodes CASSRGRDGQSDEQYF.

This clonotype was counted only a few times. This chain uses TRBV7-9 with TRBJ2-3; D is perhaps TRBD2 (6 bases). V was shortened by 5 bases and J by 5 bases, with 14 bases between the two germline ends. The CDR3 runs 14 residues. Germline V gene sequence: CDR1 SEHNR, CDR2 FQNEAQ (reference sequence). CDR3 nucleotide sequence: TGTGCCAGCAGCCCACGGAGGGTCGAAGATACGCAGTATTTT. Translated: CASSPRRVEDTQYF.

This clonotype has ten or more counts. The chain links TRBV12-3 or TRBV12-4 to TRBJ1-1; 7 nucleotides line up with TRBD1. This CDR3 contains 13 residues. J gave up 10 bases and V 3 bases, and 8 bases lay outside the gene matches. The CDR3 DNA sequence: TGTGCCAGCAGTTTCGAAACGGGGGACAGAGCTTTCTTT. Encoded protein: CASSFETGDRAFF.

This chain joins TRBV5-1 and TRBJ2-1; TRBD2 aligns across 13 bases. Germline V gives CDR1 SGHRS, CDR2 YFSETQ. The CDR3 loop spans 16 amino acids. Losses at the gene ends were 1 base for V and 2 bases for J; bases not matched to a gene: 0. CDR3 bases: TGCGCCAGCAGCTTGACTAGCGGGGGGGCCTACAATGAGCAGTTCTTC. Its translation is CASSLTSGGAYNEQFF.

In this sample, this clonotype turned up many times. This sequence joins TRBV7-2 and TRBJ1-2; no definite D call. The CDR3 is 13 amino acids. Per the germline V gene, CDR1 is SGHTA and CDR2 is FQGNSA. V lost 5 bases to trimming and J lost 2 bases, with 9 bases between them. The CDR3 region is CASSEHGNYGYTF. CDR3 in DNA: TGTGCCAGCAGCGAACACGGAAACTATGGCTACACCTTC.

This clonotype was observed at least ten times. The V call is TRBV9, the J call TRBJ2-7; 12 bases line up with TRBD2. Germline V gene sequence: CDR1 SGDLS, CDR2 YYNGEE. The CDR3 has 15 amino acids. Trimming removed 3 bases from V and 5 bases from J; junction bases left unmatched: 6. CDR3 region: CASSGTSGGFHEQYF. CDR3 in DNA: TGTGCCAGCAGCGGAACTAGCGGGGGGTTTCACGAGCAGTACTTC.

This clonotype was seen a handful of times. J is TRBJ2-7 and V is TRBV29-1; TRBD2 agrees at 7 bases. Per germline, CDR1 SQVTM and CDR2 ANQGSEA. There are 14 residues in the CDR3. After removal of 3 bases from V and 0 bases from J, the junction contained 5 bases not matched to a gene. The CDR3 region is CSVDSGLLSYEQYF. The CDR3 bases are TGCAGCGTTGACTCGGGACTACTCTCCTACGAGCAGTACTTC.

This clonotype was counted at least ten times. The V call is TRBV7-8, the J call TRBJ2-1; no firm D call. The CDR3 is 13 amino acids. CDR1 SGHVS and CDR2 FQNEAQ come from the germline V gene. V lost 5 bases, J lost 5 bases, and 10 bases lay in between. CDR3 in amino acids: CASSIGRDNEQFF. CDR3 in DNA: TGTGCCAGCAGCATCGGACGGGACAATGAGCAGTTCTTC.

The CDR3 region has the DNA TGTGCCAGCGGACAAGCGCCTCTAAGTAACACCATATATTTT. It yields the protein CASGQAPLSNTIYF. The chain recombines TRBV2 with TRBJ1-3; a weak D match, TRBD1 (5 bases). Per germline, CDR1 SNHLY and CDR2 FYNNEI. The CDR3 loop spans 14 amino acids. Trimming took 8 bases from V and 7 from J, leaving 18 bases between them.

This clonotype was seen repeatedly, ten times or more. The genes are TRBV7-3 and TRBJ2-3; possibly TRBD2 for D (5 bases). This CDR3 has 16 amino acids. Trimming removed 2 bases at V and 0 bases at J, with 12 bases between. Per germline, CDR1 SGHTA and CDR2 FQGTGA. The CDR3 spells CASSLYLARSTDTQYF. The CDR3 region has the DNA TGTGCCAGCAGCTTATATCTAGCCCGTAGCACAGATACGCAGTATTTT.

The table lists this clonotype with many counts. The J gene is TRBJ1-1, the V gene TRBV6-5, with a tentative D call TRBD1 (5 bases). This CDR3 contains 13 residues. The germline CDR1 and CDR2 sequences are MNHEY and SVGAGI. Trimming left V 8 bases short and J 11 bases short, with 21 bases between. CDR3 sequence: CASLPGRDQSAFF. CDR3 DNA: TGTGCCAGCTTACCCGGTAGGGACCAGTCGGCTTTCTTT.

The chain recombines TRBV14 with TRBJ2-1, with D tentatively TRBD1 or TRBD2 (6 bases each). CDR3 size: 12 residues. Germline assignment: CDR1 SGHDN and CDR2 FVKESK. Trimming shortened V by 0 bases and J by 11 bases, and 8 bases separated the two germline ends. Here the CDR3 DNA reads TGTGCCAGCAGCCAAGAGGGGGGCCAGCAGTTCTTC. It translates to CASSQEGGQQFF.

To note about this clonotype: A junction boundary mismatches the germline segment, possibly from a read error. The J gene is TRBJ1-5, the V gene TRBV4-2; D remains ambiguous. Looked up from germline, CDR1 is LGHNA and CDR2 is YNFKEQ. The CDR3 consists of 16 residues. The chain's CDR3 is CASSQDREGGNQPQNF. The CDR3, as DNA: TGTGCCAGCAGCCAAGATCGGGAAGGCGGGAATCAGCCCCAGAATTTT.